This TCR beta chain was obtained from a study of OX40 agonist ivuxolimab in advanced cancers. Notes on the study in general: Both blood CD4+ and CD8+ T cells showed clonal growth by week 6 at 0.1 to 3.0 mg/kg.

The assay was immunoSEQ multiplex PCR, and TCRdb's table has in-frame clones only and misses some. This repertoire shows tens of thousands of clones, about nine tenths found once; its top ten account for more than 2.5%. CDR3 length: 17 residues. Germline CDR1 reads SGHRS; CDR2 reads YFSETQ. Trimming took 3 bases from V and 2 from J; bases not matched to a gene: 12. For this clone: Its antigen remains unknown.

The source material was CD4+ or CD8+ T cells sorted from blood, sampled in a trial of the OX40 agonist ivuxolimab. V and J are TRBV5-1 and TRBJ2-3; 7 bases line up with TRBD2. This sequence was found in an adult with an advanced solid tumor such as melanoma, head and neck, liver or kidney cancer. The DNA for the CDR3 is TGCGCCAGCAGCTCACTACCGACTAGCTCCGACACAGATACGCAGTATTTT. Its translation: CASSSLPTSSDTDTQYF.